This T cell receptor (beta chain) comes out of a study of T cell changes during pregnancy in multiple sclerosis. Clones were sequenced by immunoSEQ multiplex PCR, and TCRdb holds only the in-frame ones, with some missing. The profile shows tens of thousands of clones, approximately 89% of them singletons. The CDR3 loop spans 11 amino acids. Between the trimmed V and J ends, which lost 3 bases and 6 bases, there was a span of 7 bases. CDR1 is GTSNPN, CDR2 SVGIG, per germline (reference sequence). This sample comprised CD8+ T cells from peripheral blood mononuclear cells, obtained in the first trimester of pregnancy. This clonotype was sampled from a female donor in good health, enrolled as a control in a pregnancy study. This chain connects TRBV30 to TRBJ2-3; D unclear. The CDR3 spells CAWRQMDTQYF. The DNA of the CDR3 is TGTGCCTGGAGGCAGATGGATACGCAGTATTTT.